What follows describes a single T cell receptor beta chain. Antigen unknown. The authors reverse transcribed all of the isolated RNA, so sequencing captured expressed TCRB transcripts. The read count averaged around 3.6 million across naive, central memory and regulatory T cell samples. Sequenced by immunoSEQ multiplex PCR; TCRdb stores in-frame clones only, minus some. The sample holds roughly 150,000 clones; roughly 8% are singletons and the top ten take about 0.6%. Germline-derived CDR1 and CDR2 are MNHEY and SVGAGI. Trimming cost V 6 bases and J 6 bases, with 9 bases left between them. This CDR3 comprises 12 residues. The entry originates in a study of beta chain features in type 1 diabetes. Study-level findings and limits: Among patients, naive, central memory and Treg TCRB repertoires appeared more similar than among healthy donors. VDJ junctions from type 1 diabetes patients carried fewer insertions and larger deletions.

Sequenced input: central memory CD4+ T cells from blood. This TCR was sampled from a man younger than 35 in good health. V usage is TRBV6-5 and J usage is TRBJ2-1; D remains unclear. As DNA, the CDR3 is TGTGCCAGCAGCACCCTAGGCAATGAGCAGTTCTTC. Translated: CASSTLGNEQFF.